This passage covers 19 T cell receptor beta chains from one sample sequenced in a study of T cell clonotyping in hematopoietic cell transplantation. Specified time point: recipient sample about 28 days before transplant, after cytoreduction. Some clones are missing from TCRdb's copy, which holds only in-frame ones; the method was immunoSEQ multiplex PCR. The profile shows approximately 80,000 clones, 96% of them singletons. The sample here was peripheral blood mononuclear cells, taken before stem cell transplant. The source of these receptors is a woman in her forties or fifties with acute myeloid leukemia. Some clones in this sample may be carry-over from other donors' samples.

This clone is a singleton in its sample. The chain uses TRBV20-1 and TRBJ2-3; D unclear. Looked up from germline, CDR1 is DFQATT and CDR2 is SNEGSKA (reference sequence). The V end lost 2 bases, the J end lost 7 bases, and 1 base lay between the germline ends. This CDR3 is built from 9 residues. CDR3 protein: CSARHTQYF. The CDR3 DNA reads TGCAGTGCTAGACATACGCAGTATTTT.

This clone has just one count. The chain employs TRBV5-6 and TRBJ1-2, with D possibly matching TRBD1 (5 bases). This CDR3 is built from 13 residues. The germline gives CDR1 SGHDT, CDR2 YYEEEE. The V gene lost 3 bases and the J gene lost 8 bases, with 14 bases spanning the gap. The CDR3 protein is CASSSDTLLGYTF. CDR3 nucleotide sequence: TGTGCCAGCAGCTCGGACACGTTGTTAGGCTACACCTTC.

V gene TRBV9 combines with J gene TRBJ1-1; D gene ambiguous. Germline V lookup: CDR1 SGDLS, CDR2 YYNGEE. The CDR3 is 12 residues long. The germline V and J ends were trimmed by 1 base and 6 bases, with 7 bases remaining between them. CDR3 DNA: TGTGCCAGCAGCGTATCTGGGGCTGAAGCTTTCTTT. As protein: CASSVSGAEAFF.

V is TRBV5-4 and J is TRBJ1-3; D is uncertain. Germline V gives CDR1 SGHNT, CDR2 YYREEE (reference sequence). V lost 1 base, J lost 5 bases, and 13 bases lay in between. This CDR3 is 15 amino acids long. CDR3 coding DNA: TGTGCCAGCAGCTTGTTCATACGTTGGCGAAACACCATATATTTT. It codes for CASSLFIRWRNTIYF.

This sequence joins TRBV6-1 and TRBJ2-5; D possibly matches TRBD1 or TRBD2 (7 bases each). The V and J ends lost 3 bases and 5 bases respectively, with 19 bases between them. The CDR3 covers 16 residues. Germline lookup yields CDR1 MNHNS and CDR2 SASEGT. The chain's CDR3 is CASSELYAGGGETQYF. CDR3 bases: TGTGCCAGCAGTGAGCTTTATGCAGGGGGAGGGGAGACCCAGTACTTC.

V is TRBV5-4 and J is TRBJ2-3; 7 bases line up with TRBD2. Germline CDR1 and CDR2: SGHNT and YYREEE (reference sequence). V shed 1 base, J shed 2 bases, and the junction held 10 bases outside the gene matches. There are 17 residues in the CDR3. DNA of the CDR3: TGTGCCAGCAGCTTGATTCCTAGCGGATGGGACACAGATACGCAGTATTTT. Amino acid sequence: CASSLIPSGWDTDTQYF.

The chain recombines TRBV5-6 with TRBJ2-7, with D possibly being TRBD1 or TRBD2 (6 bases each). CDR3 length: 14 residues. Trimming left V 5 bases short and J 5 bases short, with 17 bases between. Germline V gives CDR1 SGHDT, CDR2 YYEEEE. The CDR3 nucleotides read TGTGCCAGCAGATTTCGGAGGGGGGTCGACGAGCAGTACTTC. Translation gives CASRFRRGVDEQYF.

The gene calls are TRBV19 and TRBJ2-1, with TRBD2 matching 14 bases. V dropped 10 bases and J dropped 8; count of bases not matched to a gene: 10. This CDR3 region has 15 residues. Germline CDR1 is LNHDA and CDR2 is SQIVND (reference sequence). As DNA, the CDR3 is TGTGCCACCGCGGACCGGGGACTAGCGGGAGATGAGCAGTTCTTC. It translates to CATADRGLAGDEQFF.

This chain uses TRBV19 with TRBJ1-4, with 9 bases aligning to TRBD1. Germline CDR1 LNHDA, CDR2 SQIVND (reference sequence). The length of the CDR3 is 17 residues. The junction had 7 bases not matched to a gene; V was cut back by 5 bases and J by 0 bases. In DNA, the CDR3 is TGTGCCAGTAGTTCTCCTGACAGGGGGGCAACTAATGAAAAACTGTTTTTT. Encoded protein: CASSSPDRGATNEKLFF. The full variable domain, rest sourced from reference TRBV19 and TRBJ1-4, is DGGITQSPKYLFRKEGQNVTLSCEQNLNHDAMYWYRQDPGQGLRLIYYSQIVNDFQKGDIAEGYSVSREKKESFPLTVTSAQKNPTAFYLCASSSPDRGATNEKLFFGSGTQLSVL.

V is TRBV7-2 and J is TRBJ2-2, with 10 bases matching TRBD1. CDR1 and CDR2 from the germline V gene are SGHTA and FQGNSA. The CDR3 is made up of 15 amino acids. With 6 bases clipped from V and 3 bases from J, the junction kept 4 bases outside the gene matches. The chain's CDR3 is CASSGTGADTGELFF. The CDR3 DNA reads TGTGCCAGCAGTGGGACAGGGGCGGACACCGGGGAGCTGTTTTTT.

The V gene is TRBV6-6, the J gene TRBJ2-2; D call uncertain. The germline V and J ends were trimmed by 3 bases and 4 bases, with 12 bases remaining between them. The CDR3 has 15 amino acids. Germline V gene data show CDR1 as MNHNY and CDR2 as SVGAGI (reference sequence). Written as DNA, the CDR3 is TGTGCCAGCAGTTATCAGGTTGACATCACCGGGGAGCTGTTTTTT. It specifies CASSYQVDITGELFF.

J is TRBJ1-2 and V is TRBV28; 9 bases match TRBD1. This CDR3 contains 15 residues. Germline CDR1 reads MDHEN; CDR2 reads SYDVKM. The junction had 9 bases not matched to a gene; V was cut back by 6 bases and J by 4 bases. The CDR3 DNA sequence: TGTGCCAGCAGGGCAACAGGGGGCTTGGGCTATGGCTACACCTTC. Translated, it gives CASRATGGLGYGYTF.

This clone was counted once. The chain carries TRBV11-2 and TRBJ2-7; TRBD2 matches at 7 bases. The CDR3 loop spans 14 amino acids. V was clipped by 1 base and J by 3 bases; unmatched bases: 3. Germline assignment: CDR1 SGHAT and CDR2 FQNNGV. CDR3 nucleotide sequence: TGTGCCAGCAGCTTAGGGCGGGAGAGCTACGAGCAGTACTTC. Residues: CASSLGRESYEQYF.

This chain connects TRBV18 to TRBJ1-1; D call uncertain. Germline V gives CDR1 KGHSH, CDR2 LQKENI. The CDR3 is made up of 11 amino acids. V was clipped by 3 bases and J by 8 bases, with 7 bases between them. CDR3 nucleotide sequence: TGTGCCAGCTCACCGGGCGCCGAAGCTTTCTTT. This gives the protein CASSPGAEAFF.

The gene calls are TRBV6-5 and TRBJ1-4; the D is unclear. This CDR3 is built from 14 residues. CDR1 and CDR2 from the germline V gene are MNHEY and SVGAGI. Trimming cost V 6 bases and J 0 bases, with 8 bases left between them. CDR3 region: CASRNYATNEKLFF. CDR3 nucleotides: TGTGCCAGCAGAAACTATGCAACTAATGAAAAACTGTTTTTT.

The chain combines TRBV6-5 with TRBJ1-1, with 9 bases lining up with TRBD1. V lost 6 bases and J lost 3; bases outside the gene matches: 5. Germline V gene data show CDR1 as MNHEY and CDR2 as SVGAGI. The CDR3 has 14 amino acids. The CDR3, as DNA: TGTGCCAGCAGGGGGGACAGGGTGCACACTGAAGCTTTCTTT. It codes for CASRGDRVHTEAFF.

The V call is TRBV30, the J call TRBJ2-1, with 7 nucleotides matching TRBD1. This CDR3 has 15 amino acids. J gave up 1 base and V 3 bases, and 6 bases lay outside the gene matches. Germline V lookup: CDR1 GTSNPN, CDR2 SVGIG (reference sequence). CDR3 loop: CAWRPQGRSYNEQFF. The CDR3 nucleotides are TGTGCCTGGAGGCCACAGGGGCGATCCTACAATGAGCAGTTCTTC.

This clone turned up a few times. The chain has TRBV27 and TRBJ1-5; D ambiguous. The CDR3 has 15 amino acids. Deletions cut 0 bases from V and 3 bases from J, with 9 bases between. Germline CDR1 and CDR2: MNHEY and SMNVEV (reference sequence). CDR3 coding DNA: TGTGCCAGCAGTTTATCGCGGCAGCCCAATCAGCCCCAGCATTTT. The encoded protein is CASSLSRQPNQPQHF.

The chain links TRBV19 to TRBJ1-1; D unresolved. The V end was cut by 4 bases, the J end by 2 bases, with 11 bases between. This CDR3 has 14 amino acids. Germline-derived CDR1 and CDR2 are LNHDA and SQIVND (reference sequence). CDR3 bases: TGTGCCAGTAGTAGGCTGCACAGTAACACTGAAGCTTTCTTT. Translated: CASSRLHSNTEAFF.